This TCR beta chain was profiled in a study of blood T cell repertoires in COVID-19. Overall study: Spain, Italy and the United States supplied samples that represented acute and convalescent COVID-19.

Per the study methods: From reference gene primer amplification, estimates of nucleated cell counts were derived. Sequencing was performed with immunoSEQ multiplex PCR; in TCRdb, only in-frame clones are kept and a portion is missing. V and J calls and clone size follow that table, whereas D and trimming were derived from the DNA. Of approximately 270,000 clones listed, 70% to 90% are singletons. Individuals aged 18 to 89 years were recruited from about two dozen US areas. Looked up from germline, CDR1 is MNHEY and CDR2 is SMNVEV (reference sequence). V was pared by 2 bases and J by 2 bases, with 5 bases of the junction left unmatched. This CDR3 contains 16 residues.

This receptor was identified in a woman in her forties or fifties who had recovered from COVID-19. The gene calls are TRBV27 and TRBJ1-4; TRBD1 matches 7 bases. Material for sequencing was PBMCs or T cells enriched from blood (not recorded which). CDR3 DNA: TGTGCCAGCAGTTTAAAACCGGGACAGACTAATGAAAAACTGTTTTTT. This encodes CASSLKPGQTNEKLFF.